This T cell receptor (beta chain) is drawn from a study of T cells in localized non-small cell lung cancer. Study results and caveats: Higher adjacent-lung clonality was associated with shorter survival. Appearances in adjacent lung were noted for a median approximately 61 of the top 100 tumor clones.

A few counts support this clone. No antigen is known for it. The assay was immunoSEQ multiplex PCR, and TCRdb's table has in-frame clones only and misses some. The sample has 3,500 to 4,000 clones, 25% to 35% seen once. Losses at the gene ends were 1 base for V and 10 bases for J; bases not matched to a gene: 9. Germline-derived CDR1 and CDR2 are SGHNT and YENEEA. This CDR3 has 15 amino acids. This clonotype originated in a man aged 35 to 69 with stage I lung adenocarcinoma. The specimen comprised lung tumor tissue, sampled before any cancer treatment. This chain uses TRBV11-3 with TRBJ2-1, with 8 bases fitting TRBD2. The CDR3 nucleotides are TGTGCCAGCAGCTTAGTCATAAGCGGGAGCGGAGAGCAGTTCTTC. Amino acids: CASSLVISGSGEQFF.